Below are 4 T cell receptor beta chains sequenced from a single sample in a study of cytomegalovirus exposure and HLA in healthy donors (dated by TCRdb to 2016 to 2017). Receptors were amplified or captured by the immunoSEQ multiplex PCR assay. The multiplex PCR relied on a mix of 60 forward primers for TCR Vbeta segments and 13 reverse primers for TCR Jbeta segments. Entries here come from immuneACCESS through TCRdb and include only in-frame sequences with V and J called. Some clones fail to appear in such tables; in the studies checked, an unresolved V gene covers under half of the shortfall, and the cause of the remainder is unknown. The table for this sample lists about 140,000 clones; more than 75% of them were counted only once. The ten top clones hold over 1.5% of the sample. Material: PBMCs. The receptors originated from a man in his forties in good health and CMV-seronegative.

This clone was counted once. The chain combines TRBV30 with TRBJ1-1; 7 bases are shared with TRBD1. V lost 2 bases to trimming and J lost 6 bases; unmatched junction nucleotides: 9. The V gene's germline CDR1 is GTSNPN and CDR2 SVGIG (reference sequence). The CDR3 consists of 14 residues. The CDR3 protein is CAWSIKTGPAEAFF. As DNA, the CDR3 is TGTGCCTGGAGTATAAAGACAGGGCCGGCTGAAGCTTTCTTT.

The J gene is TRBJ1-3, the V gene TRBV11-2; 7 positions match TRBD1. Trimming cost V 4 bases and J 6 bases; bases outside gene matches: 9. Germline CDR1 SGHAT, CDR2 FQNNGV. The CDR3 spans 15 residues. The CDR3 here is CASSSLRDRANTIYF. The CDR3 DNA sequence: TGTGCCAGCAGCTCCCTCCGGGACAGAGCAAACACCATATATTTT.

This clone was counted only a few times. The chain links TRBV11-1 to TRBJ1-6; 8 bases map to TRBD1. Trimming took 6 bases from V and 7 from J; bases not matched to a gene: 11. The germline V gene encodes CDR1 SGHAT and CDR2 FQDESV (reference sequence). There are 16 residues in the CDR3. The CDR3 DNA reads TGTGCCAGCAGTTACGCGACAGGGGCAACCAATTCACCCCTCCACTTT. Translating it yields CASSYATGATNSPLHF.

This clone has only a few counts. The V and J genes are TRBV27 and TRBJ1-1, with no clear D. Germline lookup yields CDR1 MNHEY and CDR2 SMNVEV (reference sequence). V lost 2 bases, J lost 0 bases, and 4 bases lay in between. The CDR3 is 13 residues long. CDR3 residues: CASSLALNTEAFF. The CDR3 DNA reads TGTGCCAGCAGTTTAGCGTTGAACACTGAAGCTTTCTTT.